These T cell receptor beta chains were read from a single sample in a study of PD-1 blockade in mismatch repair-deficient tumors. Measured with immunoSEQ multiplex PCR; TCRdb has only the in-frame clones, and not every one. The sample holds 50,000 to 75,000 clones; about 91% are singletons and the top ten take about 15%. The specimen was peripheral blood, collected 52 weeks after starting pembrolizumab. The origin of the receptors is an adult with mismatch repair-deficient cancer. The CDR3 runs from the conserved cysteine through the conserved F or W. The order of the fields is J gene, V gene, D gene, clone size, CDR3 protein, CDR3 DNA. A D gene is named only where the DNA matches it firmly. Clone size is given for some rows only: seen once, a few or many times, or a class if the clone is expanded.

J: TRBJ2-1; V: TRBV29-1; D: .; size: .; CDR3: CSEQVIGNEQFF; DNA: TGCAGCGAACAAGTCATCGGGAATGAGCAGTTCTTC
J: TRBJ2-7; V: TRBV6-5; D: TRBD2; size: once; CDR3: CASRPGGAHYEQYF; DNA: TGTGCCAGCAGACCGGGGGGGGCTCACTACGAGCAGTACTTC
J: TRBJ1-1; V: TRBV11-2; D: .; size: few; CDR3: CASSLGDTEAFF; DNA: TGTGCCAGCAGCTTAGGGGATACTGAAGCTTTCTTT
J: TRBJ2-7; V: TRBV4-3; D: .; size: .; CDR3: CASSQGTRASSYEQYF; DNA: TGCGCCAGCAGCCAAGGTACCAGGGCGTCCTCCTACGAGCAGTACTTC
J: TRBJ1-4; V: TRBV4-1; D: .; size: .; CDR3: CASSRFRGNNEKLFF; DNA: TGCGCCAGCAGCCGTTTTCGAGGGAATAATGAAAAACTGTTTTTT
J: TRBJ1-5; V: TRBV4-3; D: .; size: .; CDR3: CASSQDYAILAAQHF; DNA: TGCGCCAGCAGCCAAGATTATGCTATTTTAGCAGCCCAGCATTTT
J: TRBJ1-2; V: TRBV5-1; D: .; size: .; CDR3: CASSFSPGQEAQGYTF; DNA: TGCGCCAGCAGCTTCAGCCCGGGACAAGAGGCTCAGGGCTACACCTTC
J: TRBJ2-7; V: TRBV11-1; D: TRBD2; size: .; CDR3: CASSSSSGPNPENYEQYF; DNA: TGTGCCAGCAGCTCAAGTAGCGGGCCCAACCCCGAAAACTACGAGCAGTACTTC
J: TRBJ2-7; V: TRBV28; D: TRBD2; size: .; CDR3: CASSFWGGEREALYEQYF; DNA: TGTGCCAGCAGTTTTTGGGGAGGGGAGCGGGAGGCCCTATACGAGCAGTACTTC
J: TRBJ1-2; V: TRBV25-1; D: TRBD1; size: .; CDR3: CASRAGGYYGYTF; DNA: TGTGCCAGCAGGGCAGGGGGCTACTATGGCTACACCTTC
J: TRBJ1-4; V: TRBV6-6; D: .; size: .; CDR3: CASSYSKGGKLFF; DNA: TGTGCCAGCAGTTACTCGAAGGGCGGAAAACTGTTTTTT
J: TRBJ1-4; V: TRBV11-2; D: .; size: .; CDR3: CASSLDPGQPEDEKLFF; DNA: TGTGCCAGCAGCTTAGACCCGGGACAACCGGAAGATGAAAAACTGTTTTTT
J: TRBJ2-1; V: TRBV7-2; D: TRBD2; size: .; CDR3: CASSLRIAGGYNEQFF; DNA: TGTGCCAGCAGCCTCAGAATAGCGGGGGGGTACAATGAGCAGTTCTTC
J: TRBJ2-2; V: TRBV28; D: .; size: .; CDR3: CASSLFLGGQTHLPDTGELFF; DNA: TGTGCCAGCAGTTTATTTCTGGGGGGGCAGACACACCTGCCAGACACCGGGGAGCTGTTTTTT
J: TRBJ2-1; V: TRBV11-2; D: .; size: .; CDR3: CASSLLGPVNEQFF; DNA: TGTGCCAGCAGCTTATTAGGCCCCGTAAATGAGCAGTTCTTC
J: TRBJ2-7; V: TRBV6-6; D: TRBD1; size: .; CDR3: CASIRTGSSYEQYF; DNA: TGTGCCAGCATAAGGACAGGGAGCTCCTACGAGCAGTACTTC
J: TRBJ2-2; V: TRBV30; D: TRBD2; size: .; CDR3: CAWSPWGGLARNTGELFF; DNA: TGTGCCTGGAGTCCCTGGGGGGGGTTAGCGAGGAACACCGGGGAGCTGTTTTTT
J: TRBJ2-7; V: TRBV13; D: TRBD1; size: .; CDR3: CASSLTPQGASYEQYF; DNA: TGTGCCAGCAGCTTAACACCACAGGGGGCTTCCTACGAGCAGTACTTC
J: TRBJ2-7; V: TRBV6-5; D: .; size: .; CDR3: CASSYPTSGNYEQYF; DNA: TGTGCCAGCAGTTACCCGACTTCAGGGAACTACGAGCAGTACTTC
J: TRBJ2-2; V: TRBV19; D: .; size: few; CDR3: CASSKGGELFF; DNA: TGTGCCAGTAGTAAGGGCGGGGAGCTGTTTTTT
J: TRBJ2-1; V: TRBV5-6; D: .; size: .; CDR3: CASNLLSSYNEQFF; DNA: TGTGCCAGCAACTTACTCAGCTCCTACAATGAGCAGTTCTTC
J: TRBJ2-7; V: TRBV6-6; D: .; size: .; CDR3: CTSSFTSNYEQYF; DNA: TGTACCAGCAGTTTTACTAGTAACTACGAGCAGTACTTC
J: TRBJ2-3; V: TRBV28; D: TRBD2; size: .; CDR3: CASSLAGVSSTDTQYF; DNA: TGTGCCAGCAGTCTAGCGGGAGTCTCTAGCACAGATACGCAGTATTTT
J: TRBJ2-1; V: TRBV11-2; D: .; size: .; CDR3: CASSLGGVGNEQFF; DNA: TGTGCCAGCAGCTTAGGGGGAGTGGGGAATGAGCAGTTCTTC
J: TRBJ1-5; V: TRBV5-5; D: TRBD1; size: .; CDR3: CASSSDRVNQPQHF; DNA: TGTGCCAGCAGCTCAGACAGGGTCAATCAGCCCCAGCATTTT
J: TRBJ2-1; V: TRBV2; D: .; size: .; CDR3: CASSEALRLKQFF; DNA: TGTGCCAGCAGTGAAGCGCTTCGGCTAAAGCAGTTCTTC
J: TRBJ2-5; V: TRBV7-8; D: .; size: .; CDR3: CASSSYQTGSGTQYF; DNA: TGTGCCAGCAGCTCCTACCAGACAGGTTCGGGGACCCAGTACTTC
J: TRBJ2-7; V: TRBV9; D: .; size: .; CDR3: CASSVGTSVSYEQYF; DNA: TGTGCCAGCAGCGTAGGGACCAGCGTCTCCTACGAGCAGTACTTC